This TCR beta chain stems from a study of blood T cell repertoires in COVID-19. Study summary: Sample material is recorded as cDNA or gDNA derived from T cells, B-cell-depleted T cells, or PBMCs.

The participants were between about 18 and 90 years old and came from under 25 US areas. Grouping used clinical history reported by participants in a survey and questionnaire. The CDR3 spans 13 residues. CDR1 and CDR2 from the germline V gene are SGHNT and YENEEA. V was cut by 3 bases and J by 5 bases, with 7 bases left in between. In the original analysis: Reference gene primers were amplified, and this amplification served to estimate nucleated cell counts. Assay: immunoSEQ multiplex PCR; the TCRdb copy retains only in-frame clones and omits some. The V and J calls and clone size are taken from that table; D and trimming were inferred from the DNA. The sample records 490,000 or so clones, roughly nine tenths being singletons.

J is TRBJ2-2 and V is TRBV11-3; tentatively, D is TRBD2 (6 bases). This TCR was sampled from a woman in her sixties or seventies who had recovered from COVID-19. Material: PBMCs or T cells enriched from blood (not recorded which). The CDR3 here is CASSFGTTGELFF. CDR3 nucleotides: TGTGCCAGCAGCTTCGGGACTACCGGGGAGCTGTTTTTT. Drawing the rest from reference TRBV11-3 and TRBJ2-2, the complete variable domain is EAGVVQSPRYKIIEKKQPVAFWCNPISGHNTLYWYLQNLGQGPELLIRYENEEAVDDSQLPKDRFSAERLKGVDSTLKIQPAELGDSAVYLCASSFGTTGELFFGEGSRLTVL.